This T cell receptor beta chain was captured by sequencing in a study of blood T cell repertoires in COVID-19. Study in general: Both acute and convalescent COVID-19 samples were obtained from the United States, Italy and Spain. PBMCs, B-cell-depleted T cells, or T cells provided the cDNA or gDNA that made up the material.

As processed by the authors: Estimates of nucleated cell counts were drawn from the amplification of reference gene primers. Profiled with immunoSEQ multiplex PCR; TCRdb holds only in-frame clones, not every one. V, J and clone size are taken as reported in that table, and D and trimming were inferred from the DNA itself. The sample lists some 100,000 clones; roughly nine tenths were seen once. Germline CDR1 reads MGHRA; CDR2 reads YSYEKL. This CDR3 comprises 15 residues. J lost 4 bases, V lost 4 bases, and 9 bases had no gene match. The sample was peripheral blood. The source of this sequence is a man in his fifties or sixties with active COVID-19. V usage is TRBV4-1 and J usage is TRBJ1-1; 7 bases agree with TRBD1. The CDR3 reads CASSRPGGPSTEAFF. The CDR3 DNA follows: TGCGCCAGCAGCCGCCCAGGGGGGCCAAGCACTGAAGCTTTCTTT.